A selection of T cell receptor beta chains follows, all from one sample in a study of T cells after yellow fever vaccination. TCRdb reprocessed the 5' RACE reads via MiXCR and lists one record per CDR3 protein. The sample includes approximately 600,000 distinct CDR3 sequences, roughly an eighth of them seen just once. The sequencing here drew on PBMCs, taken on the day of the yellow fever booster vaccination. Receptor source: a young man who received the YFV17D yellow fever vaccine. CDR3s leave out the opening cysteine and the closing phenylalanine or tryptophan. Not every row has a clone size; where given, it reads once, few, many or a size class.

size,V,CDR3
few,TRBV12-3/TRBV12-4,ASTPARRETQY
NA,TRBV15,ATSRDTGAGEKLF
few,TRBV7-2,ASGDRDQPQH
few,TRBV29-1,SIRDSPNEKLF
many,TRBV19,ASSIGGSRGTEAF
NA,TRBV5-5,ASAPGLSSYTQL
NA,TRBV19,ASSMGQGVPQETQY
few,TRBV20-1,SARVALAGTGELF
few,TRBV6-7,ASSYRREGKGTQY
NA,TRBV6-5,ASSTSDRGLADTQY
few,TRBV7-2,ASTPSLAGVGYEQY
many,TRBV5-6,ASSFPSSGRFSGANVLT
few,TRBV23-1,ASSQGGAEQY
few,TRBV20-1,SARPGGDTQY
few,TRBV7-3,ASSLGTGKGEQF
NA,TRBV4-1,ASSQDRVGELF
NA,TRBV6-1,AAGRTRGTYEQY
NA,TRBV11-2,ASILRGTDRSPSSYNEQF
few,TRBV20-1,SARPGHFLTGELF
few,TRBV7-3,ASRTTGATGELF
NA,TRBV12-3/TRBV12-4,ASRNWRKNRGEKLF
NA,TRBV6-5,ASSYDGLADTTDTQY
few,TRBV29-1,SVEDPGQAYEQY
many,TRBV5-4,ASSRGDSGTGELF
few,TRBV10-2,ASFYTEAF
NA,TRBV5-1,ASNQGLLLETQY
NA,TRBV11-2,ASRSTTGDNEQF
few,TRBV7-6,ASSLIAVPGYDYLY
NA,TRBV5-5,ASSWTVGEAF
NA,TRBV4-3,ASSPVGSGTGELF
many,TRBV6-2/TRBV6-3,ASSYRVLETQY
NA,TRBV20-1,SARDGARTYEQY
NA,TRBV7-9,ASSLDGGVEDTQY
NA,TRBV3-1,ASSQVGDPLYEQY
few,TRBV15,ATSTGGKNIQY
few,TRBV5-4,ASIPLGTSASNEQF
NA,TRBV10-3,AISELFGDTQY
few,TRBV11-2,ASSSRVKNTTEAF
NA,TRBV30,AWARIYGTYEQY
few,TRBV7-2,ASSLDRGPGQPQH
many,TRBV7-2,ASTSGRPYEQY
NA,TRBV14,ASSQEWGEQF
few,TRBV4-3,ASSQGTSRVGELF
NA,TRBV4-3,ASSQGWLPSTDTQY
few,TRBV7-9,ASSLAGQIEKLF
NA,TRBV5-1,ASSAGSSTYQETQY
NA,TRBV7-9,ASSQEGTGAYNEQF
NA,TRBV19,ASSPTDGRYNSPLH
few,TRBV7-2,ASSRGAGVGTDTQY
NA,TRBV20-1,SARQGLTDTQY
few,TRBV4-3,ASSRERVNTGELF
few,TRBV19,ATQDPGLTGNIGGYT
NA,TRBV24-1,ARVSGLRHEQF
few,TRBV15,ATSRAGIDEQY
NA,TRBV4-3,ASSQAGAGGPYTGELF